The rows below give T cell receptor beta chains drawn from one sample of a study of T cell responses to AZD1222 COVID-19 vaccine. The repertoire was sequenced with immunoSEQ multiplex PCR; TCRdb's copy has only in-frame clones and lacks some. The repertoire holds approximately 150,000 clones, with 85% to 95% as singletons. The specimen comprised peripheral blood, sampled on day 0 of AZD1222 vaccination. Source of these receptors: an adult in good health. Both conserved end residues are part of each CDR3. Fields, in order: J gene, clone size, V gene, D gene, CDR3 protein, CDR3 DNA. A D gene is named only where the DNA matches it firmly. Clone size is stated in some rows and not others, as once, few, many or a class when expanded.

J gene: TRBJ1-5; clone size: .; V gene: TRBV7-9; D gene: TRBD1; CDR3 protein: CASSLGTGNQPQHF; CDR3 DNA: TGTGCCAGCAGCTTAGGGACAGGGAATCAGCCCCAGCATTTT
J gene: TRBJ2-5; clone size: .; V gene: TRBV5-1; D gene: TRBD2; CDR3 protein: CASSLTGTRGIETQYF; CDR3 DNA: TGCGCCAGCAGCTTAACCGGGACTAGGGGAATAGAGACCCAGTACTTC
J gene: TRBJ1-1; clone size: .; V gene: TRBV25-1; D gene: .; CDR3 protein: CASSENWGVTEAFF; CDR3 DNA: TGTGCCAGCAGTGAAAATTGGGGGGTCACTGAAGCTTTCTTT
J gene: TRBJ2-7; clone size: once; V gene: TRBV18; D gene: TRBD1; CDR3 protein: CASSIQGATYEQYF; CDR3 DNA: TGTGCCAGCTCAATCCAGGGGGCCACCTACGAGCAGTACTTC
J gene: TRBJ1-4; clone size: .; V gene: TRBV3-1/TRBV3-2; D gene: .; CDR3 protein: CASSQVGRNEKLFF; CDR3 DNA: TGTGCCAGCAGCCAAGTCGGCAGAAATGAAAAACTGTTTTTT
J gene: TRBJ1-2; clone size: once; V gene: TRBV27; D gene: .; CDR3 protein: CASSPNGGAGSSGYTF; CDR3 DNA: TGTGCCAGCAGTCCGAACGGGGGGGCTGGGAGTAGTGGCTACACCTTC
J gene: TRBJ2-2; clone size: .; V gene: TRBV29-1; D gene: .; CDR3 protein: CSVRGGRRGSVGELFF; CDR3 DNA: TGCAGCGTCCGAGGGGGACGGCGTGGGAGTGTCGGGGAGCTGTTTTTT
J gene: TRBJ2-5; clone size: once; V gene: TRBV7-9; D gene: TRBD2; CDR3 protein: CASSSTSEGETQYF; CDR3 DNA: TGTGCCAGCAGCTCAACTAGCGAGGGGGAGACCCAGTACTTC
J gene: TRBJ2-1; clone size: .; V gene: TRBV28; D gene: TRBD2; CDR3 protein: CASSWAAGGLNNEQFF; CDR3 DNA: TGTGCCAGCAGCTGGGCCGCGGGGGGGCTTAACAATGAGCAGTTCTTC
J gene: TRBJ2-1; clone size: .; V gene: TRBV18; D gene: .; CDR3 protein: CASSPDYNEQFF; CDR3 DNA: TGTGCCAGCTCACCGGACTACAATGAGCAGTTCTTC
J gene: TRBJ1-3; clone size: few; V gene: TRBV7-2; D gene: .; CDR3 protein: CASSLAGVGYLGRNTIYF; CDR3 DNA: TGTGCCAGCAGCCTCGCTGGGGTCGGGTACCTTGGGCGAAACACCATATATTTT
J gene: TRBJ2-3; clone size: .; V gene: TRBV5-1; D gene: TRBD2; CDR3 protein: CASRQRPSGGAEDTQYF; CDR3 DNA: TGCGCCAGCAGACAGCGCCCTAGCGGGGGGGCGGAAGATACGCAGTATTTT
J gene: TRBJ2-5; clone size: .; V gene: TRBV5-8; D gene: .; CDR3 protein: CASSLGRQETQYF; CDR3 DNA: TGTGCCAGCAGCTTGGGGAGGCAGGAGACCCAGTACTTC
J gene: TRBJ1-2; clone size: .; V gene: TRBV3-1/TRBV3-2; D gene: .; CDR3 protein: CASSQVDRKNYGYTF; CDR3 DNA: TGTGCCAGCAGCCAAGTTGACAGAAAAAACTATGGCTACACCTTC
J gene: TRBJ1-1; clone size: .; V gene: TRBV5-5; D gene: .; CDR3 protein: CASSTSWGTNTEAFF; CDR3 DNA: TGTGCCAGCAGCACCTCTTGGGGGACGAACACTGAAGCTTTCTTT
J gene: TRBJ1-1; clone size: .; V gene: TRBV28; D gene: .; CDR3 protein: CASSLARLNTEAFF; CDR3 DNA: TGTGCCAGCAGTTTGGCCAGGCTAAACACTGAAGCTTTCTTT
J gene: TRBJ2-5; clone size: once; V gene: TRBV6-1; D gene: .; CDR3 protein: CASSDLLPGKETQYF; CDR3 DNA: TGTGCCAGCAGTGATTTACTTCCCGGGAAAGAGACCCAGTACTTC
J gene: TRBJ1-2; clone size: once; V gene: TRBV6-5; D gene: TRBD1; CDR3 protein: CASRPGTGFGYTF; CDR3 DNA: TGTGCCAGCAGACCCGGGACAGGGTTTGGCTACACCTTC